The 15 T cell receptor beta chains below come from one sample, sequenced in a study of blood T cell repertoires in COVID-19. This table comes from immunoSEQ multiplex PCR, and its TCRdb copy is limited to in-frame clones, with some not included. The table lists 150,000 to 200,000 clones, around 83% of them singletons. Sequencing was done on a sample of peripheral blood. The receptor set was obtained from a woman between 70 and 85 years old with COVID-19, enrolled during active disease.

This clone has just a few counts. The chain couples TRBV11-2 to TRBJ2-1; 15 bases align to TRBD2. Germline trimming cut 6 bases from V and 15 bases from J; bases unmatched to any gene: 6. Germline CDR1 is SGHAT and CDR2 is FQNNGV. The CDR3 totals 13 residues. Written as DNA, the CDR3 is TGTGCCAGCAGACGGACTAGCGGGAGGGGGGGGTTCTTC. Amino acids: CASRRTSGRGGFF.

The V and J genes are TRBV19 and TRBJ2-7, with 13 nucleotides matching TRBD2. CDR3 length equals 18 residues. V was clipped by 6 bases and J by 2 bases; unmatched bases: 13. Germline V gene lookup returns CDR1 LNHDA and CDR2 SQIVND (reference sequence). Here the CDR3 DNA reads TGTGCCAGTAGCCGACTAGCGGGAGGTCTAAACTCACCCTACGAGCAGTACTTC. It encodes CASSRLAGGLNSPYEQYF.

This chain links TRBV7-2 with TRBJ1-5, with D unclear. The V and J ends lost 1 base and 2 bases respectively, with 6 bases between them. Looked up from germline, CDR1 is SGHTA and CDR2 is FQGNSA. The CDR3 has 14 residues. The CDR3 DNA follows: TGTGCCAGCAGCTTAGAGGGAGGCAATCAGCCCCAGCATTTT. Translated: CASSLEGGNQPQHF.

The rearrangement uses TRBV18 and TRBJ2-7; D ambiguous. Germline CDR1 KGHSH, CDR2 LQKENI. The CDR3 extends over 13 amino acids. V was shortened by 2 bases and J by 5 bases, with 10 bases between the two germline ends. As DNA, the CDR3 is TGTGCCAGCTCACCAGGGTGGGCCCACGAGCAGTACTTC. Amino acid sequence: CASSPGWAHEQYF.

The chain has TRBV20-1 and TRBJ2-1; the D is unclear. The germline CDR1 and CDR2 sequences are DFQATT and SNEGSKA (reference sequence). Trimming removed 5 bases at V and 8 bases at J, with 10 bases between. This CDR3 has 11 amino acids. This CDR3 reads CSALTWDEQFF. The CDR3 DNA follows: TGCAGTGCTTTGACTTGGGATGAGCAGTTCTTC.

CDR3: CASSLRMTSGRGTDTQYF. For the CDR3, the DNA is TGTGCCAGCAGCTTACGAATGACTAGCGGGAGAGGCACAGATACGCAGTATTTT. The rearrangement uses TRBV5-6 and TRBJ2-3, with 12 bases identical to TRBD2. CDR3 length: 18 amino acids. J was trimmed by 1 base and V by 2 bases; bases with no gene match: 8. Germline V gene sequence: CDR1 SGHDT, CDR2 YYEEEE. The variable domain in full, completed from reference TRBV5-6 and TRBJ2-3, reads DAGVTQSPTHLIKTRGQQVTLRCSPKSGHDTVSWYQQALGQGPQFIFQYYEEEERQRGNFPDRFSGHQFPNYSSELNVNALLLGDSALYLCASSLRMTSGRGTDTQYFGPGTRLTVL.

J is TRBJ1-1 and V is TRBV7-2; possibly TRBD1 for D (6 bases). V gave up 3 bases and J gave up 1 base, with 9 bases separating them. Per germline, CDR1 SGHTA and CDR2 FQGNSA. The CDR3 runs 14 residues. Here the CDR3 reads CASSFRDKNTEAFF. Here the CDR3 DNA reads TGTGCCAGCAGCTTCCGGGACAAGAACACTGAAGCTTTCTTT.

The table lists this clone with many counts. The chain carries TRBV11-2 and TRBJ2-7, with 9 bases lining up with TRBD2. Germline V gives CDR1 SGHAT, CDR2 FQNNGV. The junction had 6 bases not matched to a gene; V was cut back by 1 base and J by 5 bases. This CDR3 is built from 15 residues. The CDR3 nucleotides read TGTGCCAGCAGCTTAGGCGGGACTAGCTACAACGAGCAGTACTTC. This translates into CASSLGGTSYNEQYF. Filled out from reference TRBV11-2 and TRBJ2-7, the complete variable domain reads EAGVAQSPRYKIIEKRQSVAFWCNPISGHATLYWYQQILGQGPKLLIQFQNNGVVDDSQLPKDRFSAERLKGVDSTLKIQPAKLEDSAVYLCASSLGGTSYNEQYFGPGTRLTVT.

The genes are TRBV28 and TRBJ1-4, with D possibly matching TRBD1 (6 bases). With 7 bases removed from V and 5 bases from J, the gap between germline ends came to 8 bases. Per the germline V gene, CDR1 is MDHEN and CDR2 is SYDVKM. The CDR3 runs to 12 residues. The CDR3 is CASTQGNEKLFF. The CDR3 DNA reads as TGTGCCAGCACTCAGGGGAATGAAAAACTGTTTTTT.

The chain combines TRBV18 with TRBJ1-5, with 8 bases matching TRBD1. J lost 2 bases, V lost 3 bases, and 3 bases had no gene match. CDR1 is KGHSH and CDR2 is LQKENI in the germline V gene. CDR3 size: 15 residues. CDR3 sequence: CASSPTGQGNQPQHF. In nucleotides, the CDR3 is TGTGCCAGCTCACCGACGGGACAGGGCAATCAGCCCCAGCATTTT. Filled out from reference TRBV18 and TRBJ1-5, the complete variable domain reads NAGVMQNPRHLVRRRGQEARLRCSPMKGHSHVYWYRQLPEEGLKFMVYLQKENIIDESGMPKERFSAEFPKEGPSILRIQQVVRGDSAAYFCASSPTGQGNQPQHFGDGTRLSIL.

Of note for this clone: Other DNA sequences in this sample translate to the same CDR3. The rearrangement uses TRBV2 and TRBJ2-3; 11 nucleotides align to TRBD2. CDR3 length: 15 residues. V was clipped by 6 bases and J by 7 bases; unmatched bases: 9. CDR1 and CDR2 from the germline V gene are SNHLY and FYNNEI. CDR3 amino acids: CASRRLAGGSNTQYF. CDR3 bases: TGTGCCAGCAGGAGGCTAGCGGGAGGTTCAAATACGCAGTATTTT.

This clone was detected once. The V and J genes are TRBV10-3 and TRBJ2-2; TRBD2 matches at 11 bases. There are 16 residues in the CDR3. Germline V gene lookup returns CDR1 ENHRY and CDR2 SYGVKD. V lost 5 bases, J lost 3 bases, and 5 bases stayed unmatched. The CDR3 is CAISYTLAGDTGELFF. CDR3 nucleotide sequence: TGTGCCATCAGTTATACACTAGCGGGGGACACCGGGGAGCTGTTTTTT.

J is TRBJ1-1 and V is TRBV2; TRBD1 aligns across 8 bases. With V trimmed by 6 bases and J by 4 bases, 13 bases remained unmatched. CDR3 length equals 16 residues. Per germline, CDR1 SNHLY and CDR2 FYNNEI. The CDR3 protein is CASRGRQGFLFTEAFF. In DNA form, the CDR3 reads TGTGCCAGCAGGGGAAGACAGGGGTTCCTTTTCACTGAAGCTTTCTTT.

Written as DNA, the CDR3 is TGTGCCAGCTCACTCCCGTCGGAGTACACCATATATTTT. Translation gives CASSLPSEYTIYF. The chain combines TRBV18 with TRBJ1-3; unclear D gene. This CDR3 is built from 13 residues. The germline V gene encodes CDR1 KGHSH and CDR2 LQKENI. Trimming stripped 4 bases from V and 8 bases from J, with 12 bases between.

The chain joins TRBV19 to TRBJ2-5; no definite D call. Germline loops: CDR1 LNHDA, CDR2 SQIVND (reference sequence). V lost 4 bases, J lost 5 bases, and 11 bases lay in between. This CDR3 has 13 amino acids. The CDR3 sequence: CASSSTPPETQYF. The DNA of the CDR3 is TGTGCCAGTAGTAGTACACCTCCGGAGACCCAGTACTTC. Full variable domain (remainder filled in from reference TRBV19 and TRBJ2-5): DGGITQSPKYLFRKEGQNVTLSCEQNLNHDAMYWYRQDPGQGLRLIYYSQIVNDFQKGDIAEGYSVSREKKESFPLTVTSAQKNPTAFYLCASSSTPPETQYFGPGTRLLVL.